These T cell receptor beta chains were read from a single sample in a study of glioma-infiltrating T cells. TCRdb fed the multiplex PCR reads into MiXCR, producing one record per CDR3 protein. The sample lists more than 100,000 distinct CDR3 sequences, about 30% occurring once. Material for sequencing was glioma tissue, nonneoplastic brain tissue, or PBMCs (not recorded which). The receptors stem from a human donor with low-grade glioma or glioblastoma, undergoing nonglioma brain surgery, or in good health (not recorded which). CDR3s include the opening cysteine and the closing phenylalanine or tryptophan. The D gene is left open where the match is weak. A clone size is listed for some rows: how often the clone was seen (once, few, many), or a class if it is expanded.

clone_size	v_call	j_call	d_call	cdr3_aa	cdr3_nt
NA	TRBV6-5	TRBJ2-5	NA	CASSSTLRGGETQYF	TGTGCCAGCAGCTCCACCCTCCGGGGTGGGGAGACCCAGTACTTC
NA	TRBV6-2/TRBV6-3	TRBJ2-5	NA	CASSRGEDTQYF	TGTGCCAGCTCCAGGGGAGAAGATACCCAGTACTTC
NA	TRBV4-1	TRBJ2-3	TRBD2	CASSRQSGGAKDTKYF	TGCGCCAGCAGCCGACAGAGCGGGGGGGCTAAGGATACGAAGTATTTT
NA	TRBV7-9	TRBJ2-1	TRBD2	CASSLGMGGSYNEQFF	TGTGCCAGCAGCCTAGGTATGGGGGGGTCCTACAATGAGCAGTTCTTC
many	TRBV7-6	TRBJ2-3	TRBD2	CASSPRLAGGGNTQYF	TGTGCCAGCAGCCCCCGACTAGCGGGTGGCGGGAATACGCAGTATTTT
few	TRBV24-1	TRBJ1-1	TRBD1	CATRGQGATEAFF	TGTGCCACCAGGGGACAGGGGGCGACTGAAGCTTTCTTT
many	TRBV2	TRBJ2-5	NA	CASSGQLQETQYF	TGTGCCAGCAGTGGGCAACTTCAAGAGACCCAGTACTTC
many	TRBV6-1	TRBJ2-7	NA	CASRDSARYEQYF	TGTGCCAGCAGGGACAGCGCCCGTTACGAGCAGTACTTC
many	TRBV6-1	TRBJ1-5	NA	CASRELRRSNQPQHF	TGTGCCAGCAGAGAGCTTCGTCGGAGCAATCAGCCCCAGCATTTT
few	TRBV10-3	TRBJ2-3	NA	CAVGLYTDTQYF	TGTGCCGTTGGACTTTACACAGATACGCAGTATTTT
once	TRBV6-2/TRBV6-3	TRBJ1-6	NA	CASSYPDRNSPLHF	TGTGCCAGCAGCTACCCGGACAGAAATTCACCCCTCCACTTT
NA	TRBV3-1	TRBJ1-1	NA	CASSPVDRNTEAFF	TGTGCCAGCAGCCCCGTGGACAGGAACACTGAAGCTTTCTTT
NA	TRBV29-1	TRBJ1-5	NA	CSAGNQPQHF	TGCAGCGCCGGTAATCAGCCCCAGCATTTT
many	TRBV14	TRBJ2-7	NA	CASSRDVGILKQYF	TGTGCCAGCAGCCGAGATGTAGGTATCTTGAAGCAGTACTTC
NA	TRBV30	TRBJ2-2	NA	CAWSRNGAGELFF	TGTGCCTGGTCGAGAAACGGGGCCGGGGAGCTGTTTTTT
NA	TRBV14	TRBJ1-6	NA	CASSQLPVTYNSPLHF	TGTGCCAGCAGCCAACTCCCCGTGACATATAATTCACCCCTCCACTTT
many	TRBV6-1	TRBJ1-1	NA	CASTLGAHTEAFF	TGTGCCAGCACCCTAGGGGCCCACACTGAAGCTTTCTTT
many	TRBV6-1	TRBJ2-5	NA	CASSGWEASGRSETQYF	TGTGCCAGCAGTGGATGGGAGGCCTCAGGGAGGTCAGAGACCCAGTACTTC
few	TRBV14	TRBJ2-7	TRBD2	CASSKTSGGYEQYF	TGTGCCAGCAGCAAGACTAGCGGGGGCTACGAGCAGTACTTC
many	TRBV20-1	TRBJ1-2	NA	CSARGGTNAYGYTF	TGCAGTGCTAGAGGTGGGACAAACGCCTATGGCTACACCTTC
NA	TRBV29-1	TRBJ1-4	TRBD1	CSVPRDSLLSTNEKLFF	TGCAGCGTACCCCGGGACAGCTTACTATCAACTAATGAAAAACTGTTTTTT
many	TRBV6-2/TRBV6-3	TRBJ2-5	TRBD2	CASSYGGTSGVLGETQYF	TGTGCCAGCAGTTACGGAGGGACTAGCGGGGTCCTGGGAGAGACCCAGTACTTC
few	TRBV5-4	TRBJ2-3	TRBD1	CASSQDRGRPDTQYF	TGTGCCAGCAGCCAGGACAGGGGGCGCCCAGATACGCAGTATTTT
NA	TRBV12-5	TRBJ2-3	TRBD1	CASGSGTASTDTQYF	TGTGCTAGTGGTTCCGGGACAGCAAGCACAGATACGCAGTATTTT
NA	TRBV4-2	TRBJ2-3	TRBD1	CASSQDSGAGTDTEYF	TGTGCCAGCAGCCAAGATTCCGGGGCCGGGACAGATACGGAGTATTTT
many	TRBV11-2	TRBJ2-1	TRBD1	CASSLDRGRFNEQFF	TGTGCCAGCAGCTTGGACAGGGGACGGTTCAATGAGCAGTTCTTC
NA	TRBV9	TRBJ2-1	NA	CASSVREGAGDEQFF	TGTGCCAGCAGCGTAAGGGAAGGGGCCGGGGATGAGCAGTTCTTC
few	TRBV10-3	TRBJ1-2	NA	CAISEDINYGYTF	TGTGCCATCAGTGAGGATATAAACTATGGCTACACCTTC
NA	TRBV28	TRBJ1-5	TRBD1	CASIPDRGLNQPQHF	TGTGCCAGCATTCCCGACAGGGGGCTCAATCAACCCCAGCATTTT
many	TRBV15	TRBJ2-2	TRBD1	CATSRGTGSVTGELFF	TGTGCCACCAGCCGAGGGACAGGGTCGGTCACCGGGGAGCTGTTTTTT
NA	TRBV27	TRBJ1-6	NA	CASVHLHF	TGTGCCAGCGTGCACCTCCACTTT